These 28 T cell receptor beta chains came from one sample sequenced in a study of blood T cell repertoires in COVID-19 (TCRdb year 2020). The library was produced with the immunoSEQ multiplex PCR assay. TCRdb took this table from immuneACCESS and kept in-frame rearrangements with V and J called. Such tables lack part of the clones; where checked against another copy, unresolved V genes explain under half of the gap, and the rest is unexplained. The sample table holds around 40,000 clones, of which about nine tenths were seen once. Around 24% of the sample belongs to the ten largest clones. The sample taken for sequencing was peripheral blood. The receptors originated from a man aged 50 to 60 with active or convalescent COVID-19.

J is TRBJ1-2 and V is TRBV28; D ambiguous. The germline V and J ends were trimmed by 5 bases and 7 bases, with 23 bases remaining between them. The germline V gene has CDR1 MDHEN and CDR2 SYDVKM. This CDR3 comprises 16 residues. Here the CDR3 reads CASSRSQAGLVGGYTF. The CDR3 coding sequence is TGTGCCAGCAGTAGGTCCCAAGCAGGCCTGGTGGGTGGCTACACCTTC.

The chain combines TRBV4-1 with TRBJ2-1; 9 nucleotides agree with TRBD2. Germline V gene sequence: CDR1 MGHRA, CDR2 YSYEKL. J lost 7 bases, V lost 1 base, and 14 bases had no gene match. This CDR3 spans 18 amino acids. The CDR3 region has the DNA TGCGCCAGCAGCCAAGGTGGGATAGCGGGAGACGGTCGGAATGAGCAGTTCTTC. It yields the protein CASSQGGIAGDGRNEQFF.

This clone turned up a few times. CDR3 sequence reads: CACRTGSTDTQYF. The CDR3, as DNA: TGTGCCTGCCGGACAGGCAGCACAGATACGCAGTATTTT. The rearrangement joins TRBV12-3 or TRBV12-4 to TRBJ2-3, with 7 bases matching TRBD1. The ends lost 11 bases at V and 0 bases at J; junction bases unmatched: 5. This CDR3 is 13 amino acids long.

The chain carries TRBV4-1 and TRBJ1-4; TRBD1 agrees at 11 bases. CDR1 is MGHRA and CDR2 is YSYEKL in the germline V gene. This CDR3 is built from 15 residues. V shed 5 bases and J 7 bases; nucleotides not matched to a gene: 6. The CDR3 DNA is TGCGCCAGCAGCGCACCGGGACAGGGGGTTGAAAAACTGTTTTTT. As protein: CASSAPGQGVEKLFF.

The chain uses TRBV11-2 and TRBJ2-5, with TRBD2 matching over 7 bases. After removal of 6 bases from V and 4 bases from J, the junction contained 5 bases not matched to a gene. Looked up from germline, CDR1 is SGHAT and CDR2 is FQNNGV. The CDR3 totals 13 residues. CDR3 nucleotide sequence: TGTGCCAGCAGAGCAAGCGGGACAGAGACCCAGTACTTC. Translating gives CASRASGTETQYF.

V and J are TRBV28 and TRBJ2-1; 7 bases map to TRBD2. CDR1 is MDHEN, CDR2 SYDVKM, per germline. This CDR3 spans 15 amino acids. V lost 5 bases to trimming and J lost 5 bases; unmatched junction nucleotides: 9. CDR3 bases: TGTGCCAGCAGTCGCACCGGGACTATCAACAATGAGCAGTTCTTC. This gives the protein CASSRTGTINNEQFF.

V is TRBV6-5 and J is TRBJ2-5, with TRBD2 identical over 12 bases. J gave up 4 bases and V 7 bases, and 7 bases lay outside the gene matches. The CDR3 consists of 15 residues. CDR1 and CDR2 (germline): MNHEY, SVGAGI. CDR3 nucleotides: TGTGCCAGCACCACCGGACTAGCGGGACGAGAGACCCAGTACTTC. Its protein is CASTTGLAGRETQYF.

There are a few counts of this clone. The gene calls are TRBV11-2 and TRBJ2-2; 7 bases fit TRBD2. The junction had 5 bases not matched to a gene; V was cut back by 3 bases and J by 1 base. Germline CDR1 is SGHAT and CDR2 is FQNNGV. CDR3 length: 16 amino acids. The CDR3: CASSLRASGNTGELFF. CDR3 bases: TGTGCCAGCAGCTTGAGGGCTAGCGGGAACACCGGGGAGCTGTTTTTT.

This rearrangement joins TRBV19 to TRBJ1-6; TRBD1 matches 8 bases. Unmatched junction bases numbered 5, after V lost 7 bases and J lost 9 bases. The CDR3 is 13 amino acids. Per germline, CDR1 LNHDA and CDR2 SQIVND (reference sequence). In nucleotides, the CDR3 is TGTGCCAGTACAGGACAGGGTTTTTCACCCCTCCACTTT. Protein: CASTGQGFSPLHF. Full variable domain (missing parts from reference TRBV19 and TRBJ1-6): DGGITQSPKYLFRKEGQNVTLSCEQNLNHDAMYWYRQDPGQGLRLIYYSQIVNDFQKGDIAEGYSVSREKKESFPLTVTSAQKNPTAFYLCASTGQGFSPLHFGNGTRLTVT.

V usage is TRBV15 and J usage is TRBJ2-7, with TRBD2 as a possible D gene (5 bases). The CDR3 is 14 residues long. V shed 1 base and J shed 0 bases, with 7 bases lying between them. Germline CDR1 reads LNHNV; CDR2 reads YYDKDF (reference sequence). CDR3 DNA sequence: TGTGCCACCAGCAGAGCGGGGAGCTCCTACGAGCAGTACGTC. Protein sequence: CATSRAGSSYEQYV.

The chain is built from TRBV24-1 and TRBJ2-3; 9 bases align to TRBD2. The CDR3 length is 17 residues. The germline gives CDR1 KGHDR, CDR2 SFDVKD. After removal of 4 bases from V and 4 bases from J, the junction contained 11 bases not matched to a gene. Here the CDR3 reads CATSDPLSREGADTQYF. The CDR3 DNA follows: TGTGCCACCAGTGACCCGCTTTCGCGGGAGGGCGCAGATACGCAGTATTTT.

Worth noting for this clone: A read error may be the cause here, since a much bigger clone is one base away. This sequence joins TRBV7-9 and TRBJ1-1; D perhaps matches TRBD1 (5 bases). The germline gives CDR1 SEHNR, CDR2 FQNEAQ (reference sequence). CDR3 length: 15 amino acids. Trimming cost V 5 bases and J 7 bases, with 20 bases left between them. The CDR3 DNA reads TGTGCCAGCAGCCTGGGTTGGACAAGGGGAAATGAAGCTTTCTTT. Translated: CASSLGWTRGNEAFF.

This chain uses TRBV7-7 with TRBJ2-6; 9 positions match TRBD2. With 2 bases clipped from V and 0 bases from J, the junction kept 2 bases outside the gene matches. The CDR3 sequence is 17 residues long. Germline V CDR1 and CDR2: SSHAT, FNYEAQ (reference sequence). Here the CDR3 DNA reads TGTGCCAGCAGCTTACTAGCGGGGAGCTCTGGGGCCAACGTCCTGACTTTC. As protein: CASSLLAGSSGANVLTF.

The chain couples TRBV6-6 to TRBJ2-1; possible D gene TRBD2, 5 bases. CDR1 and CDR2 from the germline V gene are MNHNY and SVGAGI (reference sequence). Trimming removed 5 bases from V and 2 bases from J, with 7 bases in between. CDR3 length equals 13 residues. CDR3 loop: CASSSGTYNEQFF. Here the CDR3 DNA reads TGTGCCAGCAGTAGCGGTACCTACAATGAGCAGTTCTTC.

V gene TRBV24-1 combines with J gene TRBJ2-3, with 11 positions matching TRBD2. Germline CDR1 reads KGHDR; CDR2 reads SFDVKD. The CDR3 loop spans 17 amino acids. After removal of 2 bases from V and 4 bases from J, the junction contained 7 bases not matched to a gene. The CDR3 loop reads CATSDSRLAGPADTQYF. The CDR3 region has the DNA TGTGCCACCAGTGATTCCCGACTAGCGGGACCCGCAGATACGCAGTATTTT.

The chain carries TRBV28 and TRBJ1-6; 7 bases map to TRBD1. This CDR3 contains 16 residues. CDR1 and CDR2 (germline): MDHEN, SYDVKM. With 3 bases clipped from V and 7 bases from J, the junction kept 9 bases outside the gene matches. CDR3 sequence reads: CASSFRTGVTNSPLHF. CDR3 sequence (DNA): TGTGCCAGCAGTTTCCGGACAGGAGTTACCAATTCACCCCTCCACTTT.

This clone turned up a few times. The chain carries TRBV7-9 and TRBJ2-2, with a weak D call TRBD2 (5 bases). The CDR3 runs to 16 residues. Germline V gene sequence: CDR1 SEHNR, CDR2 FQNEAQ (reference sequence). V shed 7 bases and J shed 5 bases, with 20 bases lying between them. CDR3 in amino acids: CASTQPRDRETGELFF. The CDR3 nucleotides are TGTGCCAGCACCCAACCGAGGGATCGAGAAACCGGGGAGCTGTTTTTT.

The chain links TRBV19 to TRBJ1-1, with D possibly being TRBD1 (6 bases). Trimming removed 7 bases at V and 2 bases at J, with 14 bases between. This CDR3 is 14 amino acids long. Germline CDR1 and CDR2: LNHDA and SQIVND (reference sequence). CDR3 region: CASNNKQGNTEAFF. CDR3 coding DNA: TGTGCCAGTAACAACAAACAGGGTAACACTGAAGCTTTCTTT.

The rearrangement links TRBV1 to TRBJ1-2; the DNA was not used to check the table's D call, TRBD1. TRBV1 represents a pseudogene. This CDR3 is built from 20 residues. CDR3 nucleotides: TGCACCAGCAGCCAAGATCGTGGAACAGGGGGATGTTGGGGTGAGAGGGGCTACACCTTC. Translation gives CTSSQDRGTGGCWGERGYTF.

The chain has TRBV3-1 (or the pseudogene TRBV3-2) and TRBJ1-3; possibly TRBD1 for D (6 bases). Germline-derived CDR1 and CDR2 are LGHDT and YNNKEL (reference sequence). V dropped 0 bases and J dropped 0 bases, with 12 bases sitting between them. CDR3 size: 17 residues. DNA for the CDR3: TGTGCCAGCAGCCAAGATTGGTGGACAGACTCTGGAAACACCATATATTTT. It yields the protein CASSQDWWTDSGNTIYF.

V gene TRBV19 combines with J gene TRBJ1-1, with unresolved D. CDR1 and CDR2 (germline): LNHDA, SQIVND (reference sequence). V dropped 3 bases and J dropped 4 bases, with 15 bases sitting between them. This CDR3 comprises 15 residues. The CDR3 spells CASSMQLWVATEAFF. In DNA, the CDR3 is TGTGCCAGTAGTATGCAACTGTGGGTAGCCACTGAAGCTTTCTTT.

The CDR3 spells CAISFSGGAEQYF. The CDR3 coding sequence is TGTGCCATCAGCTTTTCCGGAGGGGCCGAGCAGTACTTC. V gene TRBV10-3 combines with J gene TRBJ2-7; TRBD2 might be the D (6 bases). This CDR3 is built from 13 residues. The V end was cut by 6 bases, the J end by 6 bases, with 15 bases between. CDR1 and CDR2 from the germline V gene are ENHRY and SYGVKD.

The chain combines TRBV4-1 with TRBJ2-5, with 7 bases that match TRBD2. Looked up from germline, CDR1 is MGHRA and CDR2 is YSYEKL. With V trimmed by 5 bases and J by 1 base, 4 bases remained unmatched. The CDR3 length is 14 residues. The CDR3 DNA reads as TGCGCCAGCAGCTTCCGCGGGGGCCAAGAGACCCAGTACTTC. The encoded protein is CASSFRGGQETQYF.

The CDR3 spells CSASGGQLYNEQFF. The CDR3 bases are TGCAGTGCTAGTGGGGGGCAGTTATACAATGAGCAGTTCTTC. The V and J genes are TRBV20-1 and TRBJ2-1; TRBD1 or TRBD2 may be the D gene (6 bases each). The CDR3 contains 14 residues. The germline CDR1 and CDR2 sequences are DFQATT and SNEGSKA (reference sequence). V was trimmed by 3 bases and J by 4 bases, leaving 13 bases between them.

CDR3 coding DNA: TGTGCCAGCAGCGTAGTCCCAGGGGCCAACTATGGCTACACCTTC. Translating gives CASSVVPGANYGYTF. The rearrangement joins TRBV9 to TRBJ1-2; a possible D gene is TRBD1 (6 bases). The germline V gene encodes CDR1 SGDLS and CDR2 YYNGEE. The CDR3 has 15 amino acids. The germline V and J ends were trimmed by 0 bases and 2 bases, with 11 bases remaining between them.

This clone was seen only once. The V gene is TRBV15, the J gene TRBJ1-1; 11 nucleotides agree with TRBD1. The V segment lost 0 bases and the J segment 5 bases; nucleotides outside the gene matches: 5. The germline gives CDR1 LNHNV, CDR2 YYDKDF (reference sequence). There are 16 residues in the CDR3. CDR3 nucleotide sequence: TGTGCCACCAGCAGAGATCCCGGGACAGGGGGAACTGAAGCTTTCTTT. Residues: CATSRDPGTGGTEAFF.

The sample holds one count of this clone. The J gene is TRBJ2-1, the V gene TRBV24-1; the D gene is possibly TRBD1 (6 bases). The CDR3 has 14 amino acids. Germline CDR1 KGHDR, CDR2 SFDVKD. Trimming left V 4 bases short and J 4 bases short, with 10 bases between. The CDR3 loop is CATSETGLYNEQFF. CDR3 sequence (DNA): TGTGCCACCAGTGAAACAGGGTTATACAATGAGCAGTTCTTC.

This sequence joins TRBV4-2 and TRBJ2-2, with 12 bases lining up with TRBD2. The CDR3 length is 17 residues. Germline CDR1 is LGHNA and CDR2 is YNFKEQ. The V segment lost 1 base and the J segment 1 base; nucleotides outside the gene matches: 1. The CDR3 protein is CASSQGTSGVNTGELFF. The CDR3 nucleotides are TGTGCCAGCAGCCAAGGGACTAGCGGGGTGAACACCGGGGAGCTGTTTTTT.